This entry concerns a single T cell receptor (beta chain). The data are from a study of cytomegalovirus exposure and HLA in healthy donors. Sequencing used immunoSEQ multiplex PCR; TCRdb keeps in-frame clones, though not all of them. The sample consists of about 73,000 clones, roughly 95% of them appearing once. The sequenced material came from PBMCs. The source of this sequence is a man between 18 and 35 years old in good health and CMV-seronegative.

The CDR3 is CASSEGDSSYGYTF. The DNA of the CDR3 is TGTGCCAGCAGCGAGGGGGACAGTTCCTATGGCTACACCTTC. The chain employs TRBV9 and TRBJ1-2; 7 bases map to TRBD1. Germline V gene data show CDR1 as SGDLS and CDR2 as YYNGEE. CDR3 length: 14 amino acids. Unmatched junction bases numbered 6, after V lost 3 bases and J lost 4 bases. Combining the CDR3 with reference TRBV9 and TRBJ1-2 gives the whole variable domain DSGVTQTPKHLITATGQRVTLRCSPRSGDLSVYWYQQSLDQGLQFLIQYYNGEERAKGNILERFSAQQFPDLHSELNLSSLELGDSALYFCASSEGDSSYGYTFGSGTRLTVV.